This TCR beta chain was captured in a study of cytomegalovirus exposure and HLA in healthy donors. Across the study: Prior work identified about 120 million unique TCR beta sequences in some 180 million T cells.

V lost 0 bases, J lost 2 bases, and 8 bases lay in between. The CDR3 spans 14 residues. Germline V gives CDR1 MNHNS, CDR2 SASEGT. In the PCR, 60 Vbeta and 13 Jbeta primers were used. Only in-frame clones appear in the TCRdb table, and some are missing; sequencing was by immunoSEQ multiplex PCR. The sample has 150,000 to 200,000 clones, about 75% seen once. The source of this sequence is a woman aged 50 to 60 in good health and CMV-seropositive. The rearrangement links TRBV6-1 to TRBJ2-7; tentatively, D is TRBD1 (6 bases). Sequences were obtained from PBMCs. As DNA, the CDR3 is TGTGCCAGCAGTGAAGCTGGGGGCGCCTACGAGCAGTACTTC. Protein: CASSEAGGAYEQYF.